This T cell receptor beta chain was retrieved from a study of CD8 T cells in ankylosing spondylitis. The length of the CDR3 is 19 residues. The junction had 6 bases not matched to a gene; V was cut back by 2 bases and J by 1 base. Germline V gene data show CDR1 as SGHNT and CDR2 as YENEEA. TCRdb reanalysed the 5' RACE reads using MiXCR and keeps one entry per CDR3 protein. The sample contains roughly 97,000 distinct CDR3 sequences, 8% to 10% of which appear only once. This clonotype showed up many times. V and J are TRBV11-3 and TRBJ2-3; 16 bases map to TRBD2. The receptor comes from a male donor with ankylosing spondylitis or in good health (not recorded which). Source material: blood, either unsorted or a sorted T cell fraction (not recorded which). CDR3 bases: TGTGCCAGCAGCTTACTACCGGGACTAGCGGGAGGGGGCACAGATACGCAGTATTTT. Translated: CASSLLPGLAGGGTDTQYF.